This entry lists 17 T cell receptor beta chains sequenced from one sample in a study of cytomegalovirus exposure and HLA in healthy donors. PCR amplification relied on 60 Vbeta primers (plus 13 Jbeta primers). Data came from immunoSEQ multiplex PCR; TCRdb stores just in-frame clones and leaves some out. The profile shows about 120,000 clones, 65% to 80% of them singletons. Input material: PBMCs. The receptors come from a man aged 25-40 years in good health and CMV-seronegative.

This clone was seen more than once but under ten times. As DNA, the CDR3 is TGTGCTAGTGGTTTGGGATCAGGGGACCCCTATGGCTACACCTTC. It encodes CASGLGSGDPYGYTF. This chain joins TRBV12-5 and TRBJ1-2; possible D gene TRBD1, 6 bases. V was shortened by 1 base and J by 4 bases, with 13 bases between the two germline ends. This CDR3 has 15 amino acids. Germline CDR1 and CDR2: LGHNT and FRNRAP.

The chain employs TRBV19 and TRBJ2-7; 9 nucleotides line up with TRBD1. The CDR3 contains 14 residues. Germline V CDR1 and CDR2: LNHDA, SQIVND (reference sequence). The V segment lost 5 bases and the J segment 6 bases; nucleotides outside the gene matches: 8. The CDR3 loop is CASSRQGGVFEQYF. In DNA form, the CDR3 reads TGTGCCAGTAGTCGACAGGGGGGTGTCTTCGAGCAGTACTTC.

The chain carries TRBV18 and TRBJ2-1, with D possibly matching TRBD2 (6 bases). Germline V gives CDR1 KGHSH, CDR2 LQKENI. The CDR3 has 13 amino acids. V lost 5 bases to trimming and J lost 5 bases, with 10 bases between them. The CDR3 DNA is TGTGCCAGCTCAGAGGGACTCAACAATGAGCAGTTCTTC. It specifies CASSEGLNNEQFF. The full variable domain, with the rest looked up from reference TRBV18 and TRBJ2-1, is NAGVMQNPRHLVRRRGQEARLRCSPMKGHSHVYWYRQLPEEGLKFMVYLQKENIIDESGMPKERFSAEFPKEGPSILRIQQVVRGDSAAYFCASSEGLNNEQFFGPGTRLTVL.

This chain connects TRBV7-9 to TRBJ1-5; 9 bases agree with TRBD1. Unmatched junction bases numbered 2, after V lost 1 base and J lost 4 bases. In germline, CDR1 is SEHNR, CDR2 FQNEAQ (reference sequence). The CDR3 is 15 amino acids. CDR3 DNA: TGTGCCAGCAGCTTAGAAGGGACAGGGAATCAGCCCCAGCATTTT. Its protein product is CASSLEGTGNQPQHF.

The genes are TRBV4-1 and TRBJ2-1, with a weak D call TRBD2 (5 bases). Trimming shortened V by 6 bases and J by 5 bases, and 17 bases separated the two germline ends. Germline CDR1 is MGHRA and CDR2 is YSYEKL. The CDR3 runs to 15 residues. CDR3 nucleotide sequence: TGCGCCAGCAGTCCCGTCGGGGTGGGCGACAATGAGCAGTTCTTC. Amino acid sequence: CASSPVGVGDNEQFF.

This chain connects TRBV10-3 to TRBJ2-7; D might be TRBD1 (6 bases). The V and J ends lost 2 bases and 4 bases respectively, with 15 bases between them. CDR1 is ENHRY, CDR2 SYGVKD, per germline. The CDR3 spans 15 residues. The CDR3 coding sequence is TGTGCCATCAGTGAGGGGCAGGGGACCTTATACGAGCAGTACTTC. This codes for CAISEGQGTLYEQYF.

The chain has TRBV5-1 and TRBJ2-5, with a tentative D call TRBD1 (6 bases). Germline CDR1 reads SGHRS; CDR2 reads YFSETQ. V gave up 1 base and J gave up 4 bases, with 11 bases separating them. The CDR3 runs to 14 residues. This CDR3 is CASSLLGARETQYF. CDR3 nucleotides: TGCGCCAGCAGCTTGCTGGGGGCTCGAGAGACCCAGTACTTC.

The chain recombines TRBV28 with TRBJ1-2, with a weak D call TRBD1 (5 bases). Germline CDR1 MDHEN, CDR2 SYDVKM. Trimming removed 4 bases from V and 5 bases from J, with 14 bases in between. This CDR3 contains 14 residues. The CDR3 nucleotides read TGTGCCAGCAGTTCACACACAGGACGGTATGGCTACACCTTC. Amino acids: CASSSHTGRYGYTF.

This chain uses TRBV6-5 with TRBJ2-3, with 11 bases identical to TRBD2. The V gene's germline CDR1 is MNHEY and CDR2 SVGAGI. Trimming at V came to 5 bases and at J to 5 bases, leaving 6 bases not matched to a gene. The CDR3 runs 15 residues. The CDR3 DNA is TGTGCCAGCAGTCCACTAGCGGGAGATGTAGATACGCAGTATTTT. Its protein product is CASSPLAGDVDTQYF.

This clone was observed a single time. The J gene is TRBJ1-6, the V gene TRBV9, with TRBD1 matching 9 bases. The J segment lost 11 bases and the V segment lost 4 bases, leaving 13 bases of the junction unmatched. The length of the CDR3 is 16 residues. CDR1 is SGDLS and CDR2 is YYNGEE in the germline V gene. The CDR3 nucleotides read TGTGCCAGCAGCTTCCGGGACAGGGAAGGACCAACACCCCTCCACTTT. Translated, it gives CASSFRDREGPTPLHF.

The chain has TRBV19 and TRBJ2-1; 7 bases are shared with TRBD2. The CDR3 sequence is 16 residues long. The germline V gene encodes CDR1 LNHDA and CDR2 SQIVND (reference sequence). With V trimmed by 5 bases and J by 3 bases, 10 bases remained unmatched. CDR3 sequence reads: CASSSALGDYYNEQFF. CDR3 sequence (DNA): TGTGCCAGTAGTTCCGCTCTCGGGGACTACTACAATGAGCAGTTCTTC.

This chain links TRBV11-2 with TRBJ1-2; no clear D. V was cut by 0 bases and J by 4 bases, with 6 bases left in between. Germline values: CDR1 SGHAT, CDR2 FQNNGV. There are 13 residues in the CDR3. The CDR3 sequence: CASSLEGSYGYTF. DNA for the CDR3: TGTGCCAGCAGCTTAGAGGGGAGCTATGGCTACACCTTC. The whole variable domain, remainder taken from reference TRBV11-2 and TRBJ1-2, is EAGVAQSPRYKIIEKRQSVAFWCNPISGHATLYWYQQILGQGPKLLIQFQNNGVVDDSQLPKDRFSAERLKGVDSTLKIQPAKLEDSAVYLCASSLEGSYGYTFGSGTRLTVV.

DNA of the CDR3: TGCGCCAGCAGCGGTTGGGGGGGGAACTATGGCTACACCTTC. Translation gives CASSGWGGNYGYTF. This chain uses TRBV5-1 with TRBJ1-2; tentatively, D is TRBD1 (5 bases). Germline assignment: CDR1 SGHRS and CDR2 YFSETQ. The CDR3 extends over 14 amino acids. V was shortened by 4 bases and J by 2 bases, with 12 bases between the two germline ends.

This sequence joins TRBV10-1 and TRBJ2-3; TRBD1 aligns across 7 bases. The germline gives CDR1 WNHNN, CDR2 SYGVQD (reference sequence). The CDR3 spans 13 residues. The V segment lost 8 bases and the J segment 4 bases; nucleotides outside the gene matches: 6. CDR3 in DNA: TGCGCCAGCCGGGACAGACCCTCAGATACGCAGTATTTT. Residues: CASRDRPSDTQYF.

CDR3 DNA: TGTGCCAGCAGCGAGCTGGAGGGTAACGGCTGGAACTATGGCTACACCTTC. It is translated as CASSELEGNGWNYGYTF. The chain is built from TRBV9 and TRBJ1-2; D unclear. The V end lost 3 bases, the J end lost 2 bases, and 20 bases lay between the germline ends. CDR1 is SGDLS and CDR2 is YYNGEE in the germline V gene. The CDR3 is 17 residues long. Full variable domain (outside the CDR3, taken from reference TRBV9 and TRBJ1-2): DSGVTQTPKHLITATGQRVTLRCSPRSGDLSVYWYQQSLDQGLQFLIQYYNGEERAKGNILERFSAQQFPDLHSELNLSSLELGDSALYFCASSELEGNGWNYGYTFGSGTRLTVV.

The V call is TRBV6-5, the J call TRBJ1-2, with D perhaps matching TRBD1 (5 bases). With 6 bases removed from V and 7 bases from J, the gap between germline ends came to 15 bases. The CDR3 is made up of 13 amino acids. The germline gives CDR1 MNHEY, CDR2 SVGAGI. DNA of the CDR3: TGTGCCAGCAGGCGAACAGGTGCACGTGGCTACACCTTC. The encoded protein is CASRRTGARGYTF.

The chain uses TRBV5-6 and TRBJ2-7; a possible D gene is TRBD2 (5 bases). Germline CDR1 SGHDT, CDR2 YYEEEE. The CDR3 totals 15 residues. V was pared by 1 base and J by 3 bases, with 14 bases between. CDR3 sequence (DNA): TGTGCCAGCAGCTTGAGGCTAGCCTTTAACTACGAGCAGTACTTC. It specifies CASSLRLAFNYEQYF.